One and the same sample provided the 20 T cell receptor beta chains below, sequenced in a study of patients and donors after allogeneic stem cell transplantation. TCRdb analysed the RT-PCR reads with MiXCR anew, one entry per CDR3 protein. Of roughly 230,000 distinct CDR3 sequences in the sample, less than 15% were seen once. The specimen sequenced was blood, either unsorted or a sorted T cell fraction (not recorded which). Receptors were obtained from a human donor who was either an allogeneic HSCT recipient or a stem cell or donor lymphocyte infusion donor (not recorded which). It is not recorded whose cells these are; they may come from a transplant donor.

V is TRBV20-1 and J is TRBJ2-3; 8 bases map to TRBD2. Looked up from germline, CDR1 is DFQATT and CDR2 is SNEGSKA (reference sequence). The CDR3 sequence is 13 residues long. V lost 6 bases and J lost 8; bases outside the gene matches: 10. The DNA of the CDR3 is TGCAGTGCGCCACTAGCGGCAGGCTTTACGCAGTATTTT. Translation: CSAPLAAGFTQYF.

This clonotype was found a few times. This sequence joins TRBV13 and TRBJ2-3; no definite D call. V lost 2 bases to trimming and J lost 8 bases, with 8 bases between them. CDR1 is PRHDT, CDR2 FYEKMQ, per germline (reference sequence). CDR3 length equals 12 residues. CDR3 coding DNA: TGTGCCAGCAGCTTATCGGGCGGTACGCAGTATTTT. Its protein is CASSLSGGTQYF.

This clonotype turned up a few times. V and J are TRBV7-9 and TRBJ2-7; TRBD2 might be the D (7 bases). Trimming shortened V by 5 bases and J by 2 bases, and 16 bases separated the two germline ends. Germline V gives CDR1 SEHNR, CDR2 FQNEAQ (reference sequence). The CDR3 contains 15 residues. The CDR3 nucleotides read TGTGCCAGCAGCCCCAGTGCGGGGGCCACCTACGAGCAGTACTTC. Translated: CASSPSAGATYEQYF.

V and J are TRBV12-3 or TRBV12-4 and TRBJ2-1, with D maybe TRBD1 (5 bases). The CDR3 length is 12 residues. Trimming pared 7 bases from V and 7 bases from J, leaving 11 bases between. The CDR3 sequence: CASKGPGNEQFF. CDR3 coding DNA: TGTGCCAGCAAGGGGCCAGGGAATGAGCAGTTCTTC.

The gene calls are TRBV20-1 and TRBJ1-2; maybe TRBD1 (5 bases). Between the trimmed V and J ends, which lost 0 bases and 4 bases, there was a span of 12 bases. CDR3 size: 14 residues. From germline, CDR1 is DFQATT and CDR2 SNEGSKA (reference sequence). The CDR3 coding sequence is TGCAGTGCTAGAGAGGGTGGGGGACCCTATGGCTACACCTTC. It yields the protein CSAREGGGPYGYTF.

The CDR3 bases are TGTGCCATCAGTGAGTCCGAGGCCTTCGTGAATCAGCCCCAGCATTTT. As protein: CAISESEAFVNQPQHF. The chain employs TRBV10-3 and TRBJ1-5, with D uncertain. Trimming cost V 0 bases and J 4 bases, with 13 bases left between them. The length of the CDR3 is 16 residues. Germline lookup yields CDR1 ENHRY and CDR2 SYGVKD.

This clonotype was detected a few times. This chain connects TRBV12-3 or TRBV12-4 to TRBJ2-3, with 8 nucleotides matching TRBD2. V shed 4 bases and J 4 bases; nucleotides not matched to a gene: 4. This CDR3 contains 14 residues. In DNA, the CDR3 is TGTGCCAGCAGTTCCGGACTAGCTGCAGATACGCAGTATTTT. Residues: CASSSGLAADTQYF.

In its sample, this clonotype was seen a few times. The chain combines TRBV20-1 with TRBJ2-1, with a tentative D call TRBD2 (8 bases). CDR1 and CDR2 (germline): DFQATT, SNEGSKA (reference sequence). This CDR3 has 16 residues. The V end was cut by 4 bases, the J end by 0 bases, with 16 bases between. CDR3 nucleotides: TGCAGTGCTAAGGGGGCCGGGACTAGCTCCTACAATGAGCAGTTCTTC. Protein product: CSAKGAGTSSYNEQFF.

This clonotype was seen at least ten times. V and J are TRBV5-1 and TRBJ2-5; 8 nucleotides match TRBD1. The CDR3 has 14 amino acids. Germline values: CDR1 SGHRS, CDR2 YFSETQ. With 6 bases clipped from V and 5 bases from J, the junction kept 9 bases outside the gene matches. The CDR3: CASTWTGSRETQYF. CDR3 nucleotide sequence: TGCGCCAGCACCTGGACAGGGTCGAGGGAGACCCAGTACTTC.

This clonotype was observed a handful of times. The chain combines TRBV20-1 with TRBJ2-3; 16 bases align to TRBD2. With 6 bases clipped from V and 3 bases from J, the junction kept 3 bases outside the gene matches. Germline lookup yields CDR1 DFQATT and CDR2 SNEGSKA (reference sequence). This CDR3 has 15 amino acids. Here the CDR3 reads CSAGTSGGATDTQYF. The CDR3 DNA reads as TGCAGTGCAGGGACTAGCGGGGGGGCAACAGATACGCAGTATTTT.

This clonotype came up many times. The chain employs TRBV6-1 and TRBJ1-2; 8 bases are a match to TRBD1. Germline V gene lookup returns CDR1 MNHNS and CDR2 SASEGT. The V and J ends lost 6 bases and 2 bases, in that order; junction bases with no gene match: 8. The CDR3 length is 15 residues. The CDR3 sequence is CASSAQGALNYGYTF. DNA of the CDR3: TGTGCCAGCAGCGCCCAGGGGGCCCTCAACTATGGCTACACCTTC.

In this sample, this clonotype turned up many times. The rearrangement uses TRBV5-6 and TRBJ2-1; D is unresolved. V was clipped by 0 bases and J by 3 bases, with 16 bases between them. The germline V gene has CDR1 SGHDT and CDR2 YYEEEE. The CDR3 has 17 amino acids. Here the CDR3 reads CASSLAPFDPFYNEQFF. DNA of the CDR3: TGTGCCAGCAGCTTGGCCCCCTTCGACCCTTTCTACAATGAGCAGTTCTTC.

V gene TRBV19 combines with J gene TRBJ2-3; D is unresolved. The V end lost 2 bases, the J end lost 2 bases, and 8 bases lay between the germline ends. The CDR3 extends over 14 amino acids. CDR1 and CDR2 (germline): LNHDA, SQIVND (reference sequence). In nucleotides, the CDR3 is TGTGCCAGTAGTATAAGGGAACTCACAGATACGCAGTATTTT. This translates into CASSIRELTDTQYF.

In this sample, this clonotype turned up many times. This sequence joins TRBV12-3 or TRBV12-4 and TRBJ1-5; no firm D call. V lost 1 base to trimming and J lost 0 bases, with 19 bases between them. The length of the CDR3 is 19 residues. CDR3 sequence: CASSLVSPTGGNSNQPQHF. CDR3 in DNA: TGTGCCAGCAGTTTAGTTTCCCCGACGGGCGGCAATAGCAATCAGCCCCAGCATTTT.

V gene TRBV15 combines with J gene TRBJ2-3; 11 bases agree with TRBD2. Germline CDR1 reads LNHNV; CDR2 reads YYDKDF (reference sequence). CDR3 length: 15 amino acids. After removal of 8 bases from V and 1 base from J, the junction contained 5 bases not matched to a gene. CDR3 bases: TGTGCCACCGGGGAACTAGCGGGAGGCACAGATACGCAGTATTTT. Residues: CATGELAGGTDTQYF. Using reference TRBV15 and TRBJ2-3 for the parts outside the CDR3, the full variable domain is DAMVIQNPRYQVTQFGKPVTLSCSQTLNHNVMYWYQQKSSQAPKLLFHYYDKDFNNEADTPDNFQSRRPNTSFCFLDIRSPGLGDTAMYLCATGELAGGTDTQYFGPGTRLTVL.

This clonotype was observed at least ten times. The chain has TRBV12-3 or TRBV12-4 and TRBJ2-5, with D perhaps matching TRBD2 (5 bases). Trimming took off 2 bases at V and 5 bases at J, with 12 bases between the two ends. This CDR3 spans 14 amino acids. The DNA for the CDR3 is TGTGCCAGCAGTTTATTGCCTCGGAGGGAGACCCAGTACTTC. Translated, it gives CASSLLPRRETQYF.

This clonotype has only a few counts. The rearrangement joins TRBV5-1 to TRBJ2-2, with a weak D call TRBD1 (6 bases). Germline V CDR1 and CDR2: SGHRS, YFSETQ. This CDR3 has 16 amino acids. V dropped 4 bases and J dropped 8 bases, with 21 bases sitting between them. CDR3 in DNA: TGCGCCAGCAGCCAAGCGTTTTCGTCAGGGGCGGGGGAGCTGTTTTTT. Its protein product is CASSQAFSSGAGELFF.

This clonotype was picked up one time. In nucleotides, the CDR3 is TGTGCCAGCAGACCCCCGGACCGCGACTATGGCTACACCTTC. It yields the protein CASRPPDRDYGYTF. The V call is TRBV6-2 or TRBV6-3, the J call TRBJ1-2; the D is unclear. Per the germline V gene, CDR1 is MNHEY and CDR2 is SVGEGT. V lost 6 bases, J lost 3 bases, and 14 bases lay in between. The CDR3 extends over 14 amino acids.

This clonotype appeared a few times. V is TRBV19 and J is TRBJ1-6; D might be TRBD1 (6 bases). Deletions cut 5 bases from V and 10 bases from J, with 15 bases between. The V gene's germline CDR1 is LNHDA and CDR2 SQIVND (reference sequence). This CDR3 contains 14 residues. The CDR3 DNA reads TGTGCCAGTAGTGTACAGGGTTTGGCGTCACCCCTCCACTTT. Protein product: CASSVQGLASPLHF.

DNA of the CDR3: TGTGCCAGCAGCCTGGACAGGAGGGGCTATGGCTACACCTTC. This sequence encodes CASSLDRRGYGYTF. The rearrangement joins TRBV7-2 to TRBJ1-2, with TRBD1 matching over 7 bases. J was trimmed by 4 bases and V by 5 bases; bases with no gene match: 7. The CDR3 has 14 residues. Germline CDR1 and CDR2: SGHTA and FQGNSA.